This entry features one T cell receptor beta chain sequence. One end of the junction varies from germline; a read error may be responsible. Live CD3+CD8+TCRalphabeta+ cells were sorted into four subsets by PD-1 and/or TIGIT. The data belong to a study of circulating CD8 cells and anti-PD-1 response in melanoma. Each library started from around 14 ng of total RNA using the QIAseq Immune Repertoire TCR panel. TCRdb re-called the reads through MiXCR, storing one row per CDR3 protein. Of more than 600 distinct CDR3 sequences listed, approximately 8% are singletons. Looked up from germline, CDR1 is LNHDA and CDR2 is SQIVND (reference sequence). The CDR3 loop spans 13 amino acids.

The material was CD8+ T cells from PBMCs, obtained at baseline or after one month of anti-PD-1 therapy (not recorded which). This chain links TRBV19 with TRBJ2-2; the D gene is possibly TRBD2 (6 bases). The receptor was derived from a human donor with melanoma. CDR3 region: CASSMQGPGGLFF. The CDR3 DNA is TGTGCCAGTAGTATGCAGGGCCCCGGGGGGCTGTTTTTT.